This T cell receptor beta chain was found in a study of blood T cell repertoires in COVID-19. Profiled with immunoSEQ multiplex PCR; TCRdb holds only in-frame clones, not every one. Counted here are about 170,000 clones, around 90% occurring once; the ten biggest clones make up roughly 2%. The CDR3 has 15 residues. The germline V and J ends were trimmed by 5 bases and 7 bases, with 17 bases remaining between them. Germline loops: CDR1 SGHTA, CDR2 FQGNSA. This sequence originates from a man in his fifties who had recovered from COVID-19. The gene calls are TRBV7-2 and TRBJ1-4; D remains ambiguous. The sequenced sample consisted of peripheral blood. For the CDR3, the DNA is TGTGCCAGCAGCGTAGACCGCTACACGGGTGAAAAACTGTTTTTT. This encodes CASSVDRYTGEKLFF. Complete variable domain (other parts from reference TRBV7-2 and TRBJ1-4): GAGVSQSPSNKVTEKGKDVELRCDPISGHTALYWYRQSLGQGLEFLIYFQGNSAPDKSGLPSDRFSAERTGGSVSTLTIQRTQQEDSAVYLCASSVDRYTGEKLFFGSGTQLSVL.